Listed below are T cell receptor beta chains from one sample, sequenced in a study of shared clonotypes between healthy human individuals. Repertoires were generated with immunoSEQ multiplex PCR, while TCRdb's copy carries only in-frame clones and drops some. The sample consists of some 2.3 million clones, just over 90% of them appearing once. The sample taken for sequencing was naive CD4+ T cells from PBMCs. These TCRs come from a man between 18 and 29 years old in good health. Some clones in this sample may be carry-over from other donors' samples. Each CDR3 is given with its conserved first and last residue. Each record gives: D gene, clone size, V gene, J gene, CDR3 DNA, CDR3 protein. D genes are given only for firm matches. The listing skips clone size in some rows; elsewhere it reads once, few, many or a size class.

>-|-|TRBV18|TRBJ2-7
TGTGCCAGCTCACCCCTCGGGGGCGGTCCCTACGAGCAGTACTTC
CASSPLGGGPYEQYF
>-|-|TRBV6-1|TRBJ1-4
TGTGCCAGCAGTCTGGGACCGACCGCTAATGAAAAACTGTTTTTT
CASSLGPTANEKLFF
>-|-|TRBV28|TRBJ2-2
TGTGCCAGCAGTTTATACCTCGGGGAGCTGTTTTTT
CASSLYLGELFF
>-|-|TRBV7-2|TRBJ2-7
TGTGCCAGCAGCTTAGCCTCGCTGCTCTACGAGCAGTACTTC
CASSLASLLYEQYF
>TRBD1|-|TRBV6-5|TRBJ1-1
TGTGCCAGCAGTTACTCGAGGACAGGGGGAGGTTCTGAAGCTTTCTTT
CASSYSRTGGGSEAFF
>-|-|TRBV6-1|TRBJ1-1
TGTGCCAGCAGTGTTGGACAGATTATGAACACTGAAGCTTTCTTT
CASSVGQIMNTEAFF
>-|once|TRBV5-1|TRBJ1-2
TGCGCCAGCAGCTTGGGGGGGCCTAATGGCTACACCTTC
CASSLGGPNGYTF
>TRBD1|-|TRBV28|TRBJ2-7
TGTGCCAGCAAGGGGGACAGGGGAGGGGACTACGAGCAGTACTTC
CASKGDRGGDYEQYF
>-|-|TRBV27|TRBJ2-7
TGTGCCAGCAGTTCCCCCCTACCTGGGGAGCAGTACTTC
CASSSPLPGEQYF
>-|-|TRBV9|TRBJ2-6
TGTGCCAGCAGCGTAGCTATGGGGGGCCGGCCCTCTGGGGCCAACGTCCTGACTTTC
CASSVAMGGRPSGANVLTF
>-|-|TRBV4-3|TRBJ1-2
TGCGCCAGCAGCCGGGGTCAGGGAAGTCTTGGCTACACCTTC
CASSRGQGSLGYTF
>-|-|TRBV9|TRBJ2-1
TGTGCCAGCACCCGGGGCCCCACCTACAATGAGCAGTTCTTC
CASTRGPTYNEQFF
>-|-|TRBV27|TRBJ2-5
TGTGCCAGCAGTTACCGGGGGAAGGAGACCCAGTACTTC
CASSYRGKETQYF